The rows below give T cell receptor beta chains drawn from one sample of a study of shared clonotypes between healthy human individuals. Some clones are missing from TCRdb's copy, which holds only in-frame ones; the method was immunoSEQ multiplex PCR. In the table there are over a million clones, around 76% of which are singletons. Source material: memory CD4+ T cells sorted from blood. The receptors here all came from a man between 18 and 35 years old in good health. The CDR3 runs from the conserved cysteine through the conserved F or W. Fields, in order: V gene, D gene, J gene, clone size, CDR3 protein, CDR3 DNA. D genes are given only for firm matches. Rows may omit the clone size; those that give it use once, few, many or a size class.

TRBV2	.	TRBJ2-7	.	CASSVSVDEYF	TGTGCCAGCAGTGTGTCAGTGGACGAGTACTTC
TRBV19	.	TRBJ2-6	.	CASGPRGANVLTF	TGTGCCAGTGGCCCCCGAGGGGCCAACGTCCTGACTTTC
TRBV2	TRBD1	TRBJ2-1	.	CAGSRTGDMNEQFF	TGTGCCGGATCTAGAACAGGGGATATGAATGAGCAGTTCTTC
TRBV2	TRBD2	TRBJ2-1	few	CASSEVLAGNEQFF	TGTGCCAGCAGTGAAGTCCTAGCGGGAAATGAGCAGTTCTTC
TRBV6-1	.	TRBJ2-7	.	CASSRTTTYEQYF	TGTGCCAGCAGTCGGACAACAACCTACGAGCAGTACTTC
TRBV27	.	TRBJ2-1	once	CASSRDRAYNEQFF	TGTGCCAGCAGTCGTGACAGAGCCTACAATGAGCAGTTCTTC
TRBV6-6	TRBD2	TRBJ2-7	.	CASRHFGTTSYEQYF	TGTGCCAGCAGACACTTTGGGACTACGTCCTACGAGCAGTACTTC
TRBV7-6	TRBD2	TRBJ2-5	few	CASRSGLAGGQETQYF	TGTGCCAGCAGATCTGGACTAGCGGGGGGCCAAGAGACCCAGTACTTC
TRBV18	TRBD2	TRBJ2-3	.	CASSPEAGRLSQYF	TGTGCCAGCTCACCAGAAGCGGGAAGATTGTCGCAGTATTTT
TRBV2	TRBD1	TRBJ1-6	.	CASSRDREIALHF	TGTGCCAGCAGTCGCGACAGGGAAATTGCCCTCCACTTT
TRBV7-9	.	TRBJ2-1	.	CASSLTLGTINEQFF	TGTGCCAGCAGCTTAACTCTTGGGACCATCAATGAGCAGTTCTTC